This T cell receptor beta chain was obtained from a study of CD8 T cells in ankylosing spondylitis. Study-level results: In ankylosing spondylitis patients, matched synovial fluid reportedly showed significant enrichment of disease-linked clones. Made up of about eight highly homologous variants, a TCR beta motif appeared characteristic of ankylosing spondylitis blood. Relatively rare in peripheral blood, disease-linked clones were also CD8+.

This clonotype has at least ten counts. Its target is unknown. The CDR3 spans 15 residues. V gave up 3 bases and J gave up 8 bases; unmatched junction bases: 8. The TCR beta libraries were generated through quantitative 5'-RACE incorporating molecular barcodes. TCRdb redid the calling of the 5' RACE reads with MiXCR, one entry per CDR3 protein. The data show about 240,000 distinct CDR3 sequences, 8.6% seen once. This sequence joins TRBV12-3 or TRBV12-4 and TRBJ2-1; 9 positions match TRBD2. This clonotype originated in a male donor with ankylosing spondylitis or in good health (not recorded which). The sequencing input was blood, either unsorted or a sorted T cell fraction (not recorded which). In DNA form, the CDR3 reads TGTGCCAGCAGTTTCCTTGGCGGGGGGGCCCATGAGCAGTTCTTC. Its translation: CASSFLGGGAHEQFF.